This TCR beta chain stems from a study of T cells after posttransplantation cyclophosphamide. Whole-study findings and limits: After PTCy, TRB diversity resembled that of CNI/methotrexate controls.

CDR3 length equals 15 residues. CDR1 is MNHEY, CDR2 SVGEGT, per germline. V lost 2 bases and J lost 10; bases outside the gene matches: 8. Assay used: immunoSEQ multiplex PCR; TCRdb lists only in-frame clones, some missing. Altogether about 12,000 clones were found in the sample, and no singletons occur. About this clone itself: No antigen is known for it.

On the day of bone marrow donation, the related graft donor provided peripheral blood. What was sequenced was PBMCs. V and J are TRBV6-2 or TRBV6-3 and TRBJ1-6; 7 bases are shared with TRBD1. The TCR was taken from a woman aged 40 to 55 in good health, CMV-negative, and a related stem cell transplant donor. CDR3 sequence: CASSYGEGARSPLHF. The CDR3 nucleotides are TGTGCCAGCAGTTACGGTGAGGGGGCGCGGTCACCCCTCCACTTT.